This entry lists 21 T cell receptor beta chains sequenced from one sample in a study of cytomegalovirus exposure and HLA in healthy donors. The PCR contained 60 Vbeta and 13 Jbeta primers. The protocol was immunoSEQ multiplex PCR, while the TCRdb copy is restricted to in-frame clones and leaves out a portion. The table shows 80,000 or so clones, with around 84% occurring only once. The sequencing sample was made of PBMCs. The receptors were sampled from a man between 40 and 49 years old in good health and CMV-seronegative.

The genes are TRBV6-5 and TRBJ1-1; D gene uncertain. Trimming removed 6 bases at V and 1 base at J, with 9 bases between. CDR1 is MNHEY and CDR2 is SVGAGI in the germline V gene. This CDR3 is 13 amino acids long. The CDR3 DNA reads as TGTGCCAGCAGCGAGAGGGAGAACACTGAAGCTTTCTTT. It specifies CASSERENTEAFF.

This chain links TRBV5-5 with TRBJ1-2; TRBD1 matches 10 bases. The CDR3 runs 15 residues. Germline loops: CDR1 SGHKS, CDR2 YYEKEE (reference sequence). V trimming: 4 bases; J trimming: 3 bases; junction bases outside the gene matches: 6. CDR3 loop: CASSPRGTGDYGYTF. CDR3 DNA sequence: TGTGCCAGCAGCCCGCGCGGGACAGGGGACTATGGCTACACCTTC.

The rearrangement joins TRBV6-6 to TRBJ2-7; TRBD1 aligns across 7 bases. From germline, CDR1 is MNHNY and CDR2 SVGAGI (reference sequence). This CDR3 is 14 amino acids long. V gave up 5 bases and J gave up 5 bases; unmatched junction bases: 9. CDR3 in amino acids: CASSSDRARNEQYF. The CDR3 nucleotides read TGTGCCAGCAGTAGCGACAGGGCCCGCAACGAGCAGTACTTC.

This clone has a single count. The rearrangement joins TRBV7-3 to TRBJ2-1; 15 nucleotides match TRBD2. This CDR3 is built from 17 residues. Germline V gene sequence: CDR1 SGHTA, CDR2 FQGTGA. Unmatched junction bases numbered 4, after V lost 5 bases and J lost 2 bases. The CDR3 DNA is TGTGCCAGCAGCCCCGGGACTAGCGGGAGGACCTACAATGAGCAGTTCTTC. Protein: CASSPGTSGRTYNEQFF. The complete variable domain, with remaining parts taken from reference TRBV7-3 and TRBJ2-1, reads GAGVSQTPSNKVTEKGKYVELRCDPISGHTALYWYRQSLGQGPEFLIYFQGTGAADDSGLPNDRFFAVRPEGSVSTLKIQRTERGDSAVYLCASSPGTSGRTYNEQFFGPGTRLTVL.

The V gene is TRBV19, the J gene TRBJ2-5; D unclear. From germline, CDR1 is LNHDA and CDR2 SQIVND (reference sequence). Trimming stripped 3 bases from V and 2 bases from J, with 7 bases between. The CDR3 length is 13 residues. CDR3: CASSIARQETQYF. The CDR3 nucleotides are TGTGCCAGTAGTATCGCGAGACAAGAGACCCAGTACTTC.

The chain couples TRBV19 to TRBJ2-1; 11 bases line up with TRBD2. From germline, CDR1 is LNHDA and CDR2 SQIVND (reference sequence). V was clipped by 6 bases and J by 5 bases; unmatched bases: 6. The CDR3 consists of 15 residues. CDR3 sequence (DNA): TGTGCCAGTAGGGTAGCGGGAGGGTCCAACAATGAGCAGTTCTTC. This gives the protein CASRVAGGSNNEQFF.

The rearrangement links TRBV4-1 to TRBJ2-7; maybe TRBD1 (5 bases). V shed 0 bases and J shed 8 bases, with 17 bases lying between them. Germline lookup yields CDR1 MGHRA and CDR2 YSYEKL. The CDR3 consists of 15 residues. The CDR3, as DNA: TGCGCCAGCAGCCAAGAGGTGTCACAGGTCACAAAGCAGTACTTC. Translating it yields CASSQEVSQVTKQYF.

J is TRBJ2-7 and V is TRBV4-3; TRBD1 matches at 10 bases. CDR3 length equals 17 residues. Germline loops: CDR1 LGHNA, CDR2 YSLEER. The V gene end was trimmed by 2 bases and the J gene end by 6 bases; junction bases not matched to a gene: 13. CDR3 loop: CASSQLKLDRGRSEQYF. The CDR3 bases are TGCGCCAGCAGCCAATTAAAGTTAGACAGGGGGCGTAGCGAGCAGTACTTC.

This chain uses TRBV5-4 with TRBJ2-6; tentative D call: TRBD2 (5 bases). Trimming cost V 0 bases and J 3 bases, with 7 bases left between them. CDR1 and CDR2 (germline): SGHNT, YYREEE (reference sequence). The CDR3 extends over 15 amino acids. CDR3 sequence (DNA): TGTGCCAGCAGCTTGGACGGGGTTGGGGCCAACGTCCTGACTTTC. It codes for CASSLDGVGANVLTF. The complete variable domain, with remaining parts taken from reference TRBV5-4 and TRBJ2-6, reads ETGVTQSPTHLIKTRGQQVTLRCSSQSGHNTVSWYQQALGQGPQFIFQYYREEENGRGNFPPRFSGLQFPNYSSELNVNALELDDSALYLCASSLDGVGANVLTFGAGSRLTVL.

Only one count was recorded for this clone. The V call is TRBV4-3, the J call TRBJ2-7; 11 nucleotides agree with TRBD2. CDR1 is LGHNA, CDR2 YSLEER, per germline. With 4 bases clipped from V and 0 bases from J, the junction kept 8 bases outside the gene matches. The CDR3 runs 17 residues. The CDR3 is CASSRGTSGSNSYEQYF. The CDR3 DNA reads as TGCGCCAGCAGCCGAGGGACTAGCGGAAGCAACTCCTACGAGCAGTACTTC.

This rearrangement joins TRBV28 to TRBJ2-7; 8 bases match TRBD1. V was clipped by 6 bases and J by 3 bases; unmatched bases: 16. Germline V lookup: CDR1 MDHEN, CDR2 SYDVKM. The CDR3 totals 17 residues. The CDR3 loop is CASRTSFLGQANYEQYF. CDR3 DNA: TGTGCCAGCAGAACCTCCTTCCTGGGACAGGCGAACTACGAGCAGTACTTC.

This clone was counted a few times. The CDR3 loop is CSVPRDREFGEQYF. CDR3 bases: TGCAGCGTTCCTCGGGACAGGGAATTCGGCGAGCAGTACTTC. V gene TRBV29-1 combines with J gene TRBJ2-7, with 9 bases that match TRBD1. The CDR3 spans 14 residues. Germline-derived CDR1 and CDR2 are SQVTM and ANQGSEA. The trim removed 5 bases at V and 6 bases at J, leaving 11 bases unmatched.

This chain uses TRBV5-1 with TRBJ2-7, with 8 nucleotides matching TRBD1. Trimming removed 0 bases from V and 6 bases from J; junction bases left unmatched: 8. This CDR3 comprises 15 residues. Germline values: CDR1 SGHRS, CDR2 YFSETQ. The CDR3 spells CASSLEGTGRGEQYF. As DNA, the CDR3 is TGCGCCAGCAGCTTGGAAGGGACAGGTCGGGGCGAGCAGTACTTC.

This clone was detected once. The gene calls are TRBV18 and TRBJ1-5; 7 nucleotides line up with TRBD1. The CDR3 loop spans 13 amino acids. Looked up from germline, CDR1 is KGHSH and CDR2 is LQKENI. V gave up 6 bases and J gave up 5 bases; unmatched junction bases: 4. The CDR3 spells CASSVDRYQPQHF. DNA of the CDR3: TGTGCCAGCTCCGTGGACAGGTATCAGCCCCAGCATTTT. Full variable domain (outside the CDR3, taken from reference TRBV18 and TRBJ1-5): NAGVMQNPRHLVRRRGQEARLRCSPMKGHSHVYWYRQLPEEGLKFMVYLQKENIIDESGMPKERFSAEFPKEGPSILRIQQVVRGDSAAYFCASSVDRYQPQHFGDGTRLSIL.

This chain joins TRBV5-1 and TRBJ2-5, with D tentatively TRBD2 (5 bases). With 2 bases removed from V and 3 bases from J, the gap between germline ends came to 8 bases. This CDR3 region has 13 residues. Germline CDR1 reads SGHRS; CDR2 reads YFSETQ. In nucleotides, the CDR3 is TGCGCCAGCAGCTTTACAGCGGAAGAGACCCAGTACTTC. Translating gives CASSFTAEETQYF.

A remark on this clone: At one boundary the junction diverges from the germline segment, which might be a read error. The chain uses TRBV7-7 and TRBJ2-1; perhaps TRBD2 as D (5 bases). The length of the CDR3 is 15 residues. The germline V gene has CDR1 SSHAT and CDR2 FNYEAQ (reference sequence). The CDR3 DNA is TGTGCTAGCAGCCCCGGAGCGGAAGCCTACAATGAGCAGTTCTTC. This translates into CASSPGAEAYNEQFF.

V gene TRBV18 combines with J gene TRBJ1-1; D remains ambiguous. In germline, CDR1 is KGHSH, CDR2 LQKENI. CDR3 length equals 14 residues. V lost 4 bases, J lost 3 bases, and 12 bases lay in between. CDR3 DNA sequence: TGTGCCAGCTCACAAGCGGGCCCGGACACTGAAGCTTTCTTT. Residues: CASSQAGPDTEAFF.

The genes are TRBV9 and TRBJ2-7; TRBD1 is a possible D gene (6 bases). Looked up from germline, CDR1 is SGDLS and CDR2 is YYNGEE. This CDR3 comprises 15 residues. Deletions cut 0 bases from V and 2 bases from J, with 12 bases between. The CDR3 spells CASSVAGQATYEQYF. In DNA, the CDR3 is TGTGCCAGCAGCGTAGCGGGACAAGCAACCTACGAGCAGTACTTC.

This clone was seen only once. The chain combines TRBV11-2 with TRBJ2-3, with 7 bases aligning to TRBD1. Losses at the gene ends were 5 bases for V and 6 bases for J; bases not matched to a gene: 8. Germline loops: CDR1 SGHAT, CDR2 FQNNGV. The length of the CDR3 is 14 residues. CDR3 nucleotides: TGTGCCAGCAGCCAGACAGGGTTTCAGGATACGCAGTATTTT. This translates into CASSQTGFQDTQYF.

CDR3 sequence (DNA): TGTGCCAGCAGTTTACTAGCGGGAGCATCCAATGAGCAGTTCTTC. This gives the protein CASSLLAGASNEQFF. The J gene is TRBJ2-1, the V gene TRBV6-5; 11 bases agree with TRBD2. Per germline, CDR1 MNHEY and CDR2 SVGAGI. V lost 4 bases, J lost 6 bases, and 5 bases stayed unmatched. The CDR3 sequence is 15 residues long.

This chain uses TRBV19 with TRBJ1-2; unclear D gene. The V gene lost 5 bases and the J gene lost 8 bases, with 21 bases spanning the gap. Germline CDR1 reads LNHDA; CDR2 reads SQIVND (reference sequence). The CDR3 has 15 amino acids. The CDR3 protein is CASSQDRMGVMGYTF. For the CDR3, the DNA is TGTGCCAGTAGTCAAGACCGAATGGGCGTAATGGGCTACACCTTC.